The clone carrying this TCR beta chain was seen only once. Its antigen is undetermined. Only in-frame clones appear in the TCRdb table, and some are missing; sequencing was by immunoSEQ multiplex PCR. The sample consists of tens of thousands of clones, roughly 80% of them appearing once. Autoimmune disease history or systemic immunosuppression disqualified patients. The sample is drawn from a study of OX40 agonist ivuxolimab in advanced cancers. General study findings and limits: More expanded clones were seen, on average, in CD8+ T cells than in CD4+.

The sequences come from CD4+ or CD8+ T cells sorted from blood, collected in a trial of the OX40 agonist ivuxolimab. The origin of this receptor is an adult with an advanced solid tumor such as melanoma, head and neck, liver or kidney cancer.

CDR3: CASSRDSLADTQYF. CDR3 in DNA: TGTGCCAGCAGCAGGGACTCCTTGGCAGATACGCAGTATTTT. The V and J genes are TRBV6-5 and TRBJ2-3; D possibly corresponds to TRBD2 (6 bases). This CDR3 has 14 residues. The V gene's germline CDR1 is MNHEY and CDR2 SVGAGI. Trimming removed 6 bases from V and 4 bases from J, with 14 bases in between.